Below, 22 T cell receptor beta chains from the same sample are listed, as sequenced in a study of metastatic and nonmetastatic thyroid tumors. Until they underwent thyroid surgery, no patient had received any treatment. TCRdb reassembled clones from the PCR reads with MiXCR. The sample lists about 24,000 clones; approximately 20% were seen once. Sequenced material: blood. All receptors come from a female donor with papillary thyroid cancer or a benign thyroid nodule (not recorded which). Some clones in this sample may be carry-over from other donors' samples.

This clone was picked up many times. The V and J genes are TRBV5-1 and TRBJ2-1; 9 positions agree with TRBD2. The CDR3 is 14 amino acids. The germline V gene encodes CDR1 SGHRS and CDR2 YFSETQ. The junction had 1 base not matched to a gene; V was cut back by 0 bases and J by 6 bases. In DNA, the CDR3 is TGCGCCAGCAGCTTGGGCGGGAGGGCCAATGAGCAGTTCTTC. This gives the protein CASSLGGRANEQFF. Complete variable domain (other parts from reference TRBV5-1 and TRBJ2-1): KAGVTQTPRYLIKTRGQQVTLSCSPISGHRSVSWYQQTPGQGLQFLFEYFSETQRNKGNFPGRFSGRQFSNSRSEMNVSTLELGDSALYLCASSLGGRANEQFFGPGTRLTVL.

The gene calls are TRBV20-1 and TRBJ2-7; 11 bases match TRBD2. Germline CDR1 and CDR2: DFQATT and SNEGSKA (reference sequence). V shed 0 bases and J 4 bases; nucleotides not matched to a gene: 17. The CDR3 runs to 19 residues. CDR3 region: CSARDRISGRAEFSYEQYF. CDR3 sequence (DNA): TGCAGTGCTAGAGATCGGATTAGCGGGAGGGCCGAGTTTAGTTACGAGCAGTACTTC.

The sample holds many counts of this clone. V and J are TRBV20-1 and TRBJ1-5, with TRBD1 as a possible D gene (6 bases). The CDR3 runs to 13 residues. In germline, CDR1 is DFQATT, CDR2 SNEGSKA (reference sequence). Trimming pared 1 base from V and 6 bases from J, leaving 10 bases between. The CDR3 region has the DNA TGCAGTGCTAGAGCCGGGGGCGGTCAGCCCCAGCATTTT. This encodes CSARAGGGQPQHF.

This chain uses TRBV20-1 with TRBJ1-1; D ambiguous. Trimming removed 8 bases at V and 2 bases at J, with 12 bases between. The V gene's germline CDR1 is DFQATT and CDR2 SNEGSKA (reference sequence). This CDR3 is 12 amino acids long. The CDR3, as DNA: TGCAGTTCTATAGTGGTAAACACTGAAGCTTTCTTT. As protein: CSSIVVNTEAFF.

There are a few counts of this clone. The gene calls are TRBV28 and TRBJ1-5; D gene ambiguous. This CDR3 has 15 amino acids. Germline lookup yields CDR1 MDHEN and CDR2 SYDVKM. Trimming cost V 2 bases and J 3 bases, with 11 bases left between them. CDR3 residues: CASSLIPATNQPQHF. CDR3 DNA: TGTGCCAGCAGTTTAATACCCGCGACCAATCAGCCCCAGCATTTT.

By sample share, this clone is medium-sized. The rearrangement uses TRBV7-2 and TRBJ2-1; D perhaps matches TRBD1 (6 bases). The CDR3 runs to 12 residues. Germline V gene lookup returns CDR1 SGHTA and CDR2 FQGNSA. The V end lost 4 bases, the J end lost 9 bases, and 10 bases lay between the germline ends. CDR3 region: CASSSQGTEQFF. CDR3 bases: TGTGCCAGCAGCTCCCAGGGGACTGAGCAGTTCTTC.

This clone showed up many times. CDR3 DNA: TGCAGTGCTAGAGACCGTGAAAAACTGTTTTTT. This codes for CSARDREKLFF. The V gene is TRBV20-1, the J gene TRBJ1-4; D gene uncertain. The CDR3 runs 11 residues. The V gene lost 0 bases and the J gene lost 7 bases, with 3 bases spanning the gap. Germline-derived CDR1 and CDR2 are DFQATT and SNEGSKA (reference sequence).

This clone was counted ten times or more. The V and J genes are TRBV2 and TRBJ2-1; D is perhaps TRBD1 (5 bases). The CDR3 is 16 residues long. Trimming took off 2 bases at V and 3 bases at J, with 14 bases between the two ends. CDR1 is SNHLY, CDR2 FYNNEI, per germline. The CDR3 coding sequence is TGTGCCAGCAGTGAACAGGGAATCGGAAACTACAATGAGCAGTTCTTC. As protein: CASSEQGIGNYNEQFF.

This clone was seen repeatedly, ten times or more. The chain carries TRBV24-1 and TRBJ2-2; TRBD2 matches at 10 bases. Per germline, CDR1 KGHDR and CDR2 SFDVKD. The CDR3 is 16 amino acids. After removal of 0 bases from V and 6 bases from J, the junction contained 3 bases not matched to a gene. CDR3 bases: TGTGCCACCAGTGATTTGTCTAGCGGGGGTGCCGGGGAGCTGTTTTTT. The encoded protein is CATSDLSSGGAGELFF.

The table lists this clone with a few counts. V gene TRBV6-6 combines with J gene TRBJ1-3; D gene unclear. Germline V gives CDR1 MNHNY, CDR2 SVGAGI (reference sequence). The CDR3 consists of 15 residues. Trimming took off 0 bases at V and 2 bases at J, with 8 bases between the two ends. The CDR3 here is CASSYSAATGNTIYF. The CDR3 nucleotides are TGTGCCAGCAGTTACTCAGCAGCTACTGGAAACACCATATATTTT.

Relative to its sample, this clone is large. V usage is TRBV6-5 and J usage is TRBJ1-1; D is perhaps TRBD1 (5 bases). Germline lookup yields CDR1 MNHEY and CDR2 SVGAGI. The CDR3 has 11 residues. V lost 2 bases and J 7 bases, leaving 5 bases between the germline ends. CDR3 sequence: CASSYGGEAFF. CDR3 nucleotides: TGTGCCAGCAGTTACGGGGGTGAAGCTTTCTTT.

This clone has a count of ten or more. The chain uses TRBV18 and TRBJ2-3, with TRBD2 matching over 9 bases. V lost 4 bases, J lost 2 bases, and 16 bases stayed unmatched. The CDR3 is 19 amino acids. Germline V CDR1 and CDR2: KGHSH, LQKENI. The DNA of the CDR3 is TGTGCCAGCTCACTTAATTGGATGGGGCTAGCGGGACCCACAGATACGCAGTATTTT. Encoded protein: CASSLNWMGLAGPTDTQYF. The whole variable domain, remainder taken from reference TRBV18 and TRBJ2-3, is NAGVMQNPRHLVRRRGQEARLRCSPMKGHSHVYWYRQLPEEGLKFMVYLQKENIIDESGMPKERFSAEFPKEGPSILRIQQVVRGDSAAYFCASSLNWMGLAGPTDTQYFGPGTRLTVL.

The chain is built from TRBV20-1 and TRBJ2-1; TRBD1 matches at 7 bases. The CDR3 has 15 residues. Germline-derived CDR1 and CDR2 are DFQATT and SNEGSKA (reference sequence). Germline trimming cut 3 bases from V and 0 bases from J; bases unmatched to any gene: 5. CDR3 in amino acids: CSASPGTDSYNEQFF. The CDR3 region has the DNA TGCAGTGCTAGCCCCGGGACAGACTCCTACAATGAGCAGTTCTTC.

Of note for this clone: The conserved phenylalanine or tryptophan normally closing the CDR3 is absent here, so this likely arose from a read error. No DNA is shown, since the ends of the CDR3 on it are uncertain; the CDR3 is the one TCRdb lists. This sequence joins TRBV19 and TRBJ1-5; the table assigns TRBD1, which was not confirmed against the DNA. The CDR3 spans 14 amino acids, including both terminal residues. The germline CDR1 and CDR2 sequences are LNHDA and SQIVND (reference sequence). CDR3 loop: CASNTGFSNQPQQC.

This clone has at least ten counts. CDR3 in amino acids: CASTSPGVYYNEQFF. The CDR3 coding sequence is TGTGCCAGCACCTCACCGGGGGTATACTACAATGAGCAGTTCTTC. The genes are TRBV12-3 or TRBV12-4 and TRBJ2-1; D is perhaps TRBD2 (6 bases). Between the trimmed V and J ends, which lost 7 bases and 3 bases, there was a span of 16 bases. This CDR3 region has 15 residues.

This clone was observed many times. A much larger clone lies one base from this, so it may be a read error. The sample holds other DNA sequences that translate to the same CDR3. The CDR3 sequence is CASGLRTDTQYF. The CDR3 DNA reads TGTGCTAGTGGTTTGCGCACGGATACGCAGTATTTT. This chain links TRBV12-5 with TRBJ2-3; D call uncertain. The CDR3 has 12 residues. The germline CDR1 and CDR2 sequences are LGHNT and FRNRAP.

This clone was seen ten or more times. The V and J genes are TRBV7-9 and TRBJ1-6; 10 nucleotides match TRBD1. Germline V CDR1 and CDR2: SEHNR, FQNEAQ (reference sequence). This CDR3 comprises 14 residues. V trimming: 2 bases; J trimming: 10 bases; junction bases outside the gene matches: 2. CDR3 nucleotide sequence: TGTGCCAGCAGCTTATCGGACAGGGGGTCACCCCTCCACTTT. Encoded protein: CASSLSDRGSPLHF.

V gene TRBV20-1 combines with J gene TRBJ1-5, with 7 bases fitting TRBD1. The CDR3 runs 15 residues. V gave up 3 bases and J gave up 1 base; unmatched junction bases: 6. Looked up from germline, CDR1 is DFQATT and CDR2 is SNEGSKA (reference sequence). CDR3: CSASRLGQSNQPQHF. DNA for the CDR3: TGCAGTGCTAGTCGGTTGGGACAGAGCAATCAGCCCCAGCATTTT.

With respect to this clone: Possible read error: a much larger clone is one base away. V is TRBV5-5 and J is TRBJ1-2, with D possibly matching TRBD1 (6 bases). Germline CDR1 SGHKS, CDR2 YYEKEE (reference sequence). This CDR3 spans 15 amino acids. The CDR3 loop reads CASGLGALSNYGYTF. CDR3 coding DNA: TGTGCCAGCGGCTTGGGGGCCTTGTCTAACTACGGCTACACCTTC.

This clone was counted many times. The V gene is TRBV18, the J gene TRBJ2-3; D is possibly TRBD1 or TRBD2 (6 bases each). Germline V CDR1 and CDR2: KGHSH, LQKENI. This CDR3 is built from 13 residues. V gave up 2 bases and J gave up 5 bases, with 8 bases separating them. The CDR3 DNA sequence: TGTGCCAGCTCACCAGGAGGGGGAGATACGCAGTATTTT. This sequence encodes CASSPGGGDTQYF.

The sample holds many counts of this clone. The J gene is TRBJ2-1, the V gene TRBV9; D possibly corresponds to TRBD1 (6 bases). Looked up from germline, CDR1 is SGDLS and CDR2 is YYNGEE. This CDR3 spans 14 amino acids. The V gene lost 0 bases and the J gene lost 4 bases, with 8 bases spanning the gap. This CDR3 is CASSVADRYNEQFF. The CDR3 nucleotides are TGTGCCAGCAGCGTAGCCGACAGGTACAATGAGCAGTTCTTC.

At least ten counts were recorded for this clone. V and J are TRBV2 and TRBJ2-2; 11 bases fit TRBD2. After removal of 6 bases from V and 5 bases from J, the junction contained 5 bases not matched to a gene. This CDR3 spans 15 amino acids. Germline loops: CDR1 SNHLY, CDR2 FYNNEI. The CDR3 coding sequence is TGTGCCAGCAGCCGGGGACTAGCGGAGACCGGGGAGCTGTTTTTT. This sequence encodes CASSRGLAETGELFF.